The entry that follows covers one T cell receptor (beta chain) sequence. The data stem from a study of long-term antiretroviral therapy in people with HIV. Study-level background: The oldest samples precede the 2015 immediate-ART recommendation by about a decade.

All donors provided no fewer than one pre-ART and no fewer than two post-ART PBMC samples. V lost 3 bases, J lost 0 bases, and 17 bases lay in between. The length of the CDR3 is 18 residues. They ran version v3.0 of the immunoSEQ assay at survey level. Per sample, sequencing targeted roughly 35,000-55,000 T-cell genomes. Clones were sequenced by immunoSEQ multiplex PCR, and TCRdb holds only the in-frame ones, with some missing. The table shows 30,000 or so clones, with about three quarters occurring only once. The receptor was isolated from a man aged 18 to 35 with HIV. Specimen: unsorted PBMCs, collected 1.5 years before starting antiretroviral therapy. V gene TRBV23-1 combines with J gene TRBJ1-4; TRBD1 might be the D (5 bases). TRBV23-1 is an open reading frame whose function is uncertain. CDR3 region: CASSQGLWGGPTNEKLFF. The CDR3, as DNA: TGCGCCAGCAGTCAGGGCCTTTGGGGCGGACCAACTAATGAAAAACTGTTTTTT.